This is a list of T cell receptor beta chains from one sample in a study of cytomegalovirus exposure and HLA in healthy donors. TCRdb keeps only in-frame clones here, not all; method: immunoSEQ multiplex PCR. The repertoire holds around 150,000 clones, with about 65% as singletons. What was sequenced was PBMCs. The origin of the receptors is a woman in her twenties or thirties in good health and CMV-seronegative. CDR3s include the opening cysteine and the closing phenylalanine or tryptophan.

v_call	cdr3_aa
TRBV2	CASSTTGGEQFF
TRBV7-6	CASEGQPNTGELFF
TRBV7-6	CASSPTTSGRDEQYF
TRBV19	CASSPGGGGNQPQHF
TRBV7-3	CASSATSGSRYEQFF
TRBV5-6	CASSLELREGHTDTQYF
TRBV5-6	CASSWGQFANTGELFF
TRBV27	CASSLKGAPGPNYDEQFF
TRBV5-4	CASSLAGGASTDTQYF
TRBV28	CASSLRGLIQALHF